What follows are 29 T cell receptor beta chains derived from one specimen sequenced in a study of T cells in Graves' hyperthyroidism and ophthalmopathy. From RNA transcripts, TCR beta CDR3 regions were amplified. With the HTBI primer set, the TCR CDR3 went through a first round of RT-PCR. TCRdb processed the multiplex PCR reads anew with MiXCR; each CDR3 protein has one entry. The table shows about 420,000 distinct CDR3 sequences, with 15% to 19% occurring only once. Sequenced sample: blood. The receptors shown here come from a woman in her late teens or twenties with Graves' hyperthyroidism.

This clonotype was observed a handful of times. J is TRBJ2-1 and V is TRBV19; tentatively, D is TRBD1 (6 bases). Trimming stripped 6 bases from V and 13 bases from J, with 16 bases between. CDR3 size: 12 residues. The germline gives CDR1 LNHDA, CDR2 SQIVND (reference sequence). CDR3 amino acids: CASRQNPGAQFF. The CDR3, as DNA: TGTGCCAGTAGACAGAATCCAGGGGCCCAGTTCTTC. Full variable domain (remainder filled in from reference TRBV19 and TRBJ2-1): DGGITQSPKYLFRKEGQNVTLSCEQNLNHDAMYWYRQDPGQGLRLIYYSQIVNDFQKGDIAEGYSVSREKKESFPLTVTSAQKNPTAFYLCASRQNPGAQFFGPGTRLTVL.

The gene calls are TRBV4-1 and TRBJ1-2, with 7 bases lining up with TRBD1. CDR1 is MGHRA, CDR2 YSYEKL, per germline. Trimming at V came to 3 bases and at J to 7 bases, leaving 5 bases not matched to a gene. CDR3 size: 13 residues. CDR3 region: CASSQVSGGGYTF. As DNA, the CDR3 is TGCGCCAGCAGCCAGGTGTCAGGGGGTGGCTACACCTTC.

V gene TRBV6-5 combines with J gene TRBJ2-7; D is possibly TRBD1 or TRBD2 (5 bases each). The V gene lost 0 bases and the J gene lost 0 bases, with 9 bases spanning the gap. The CDR3 contains 15 residues. Germline V gene lookup returns CDR1 MNHEY and CDR2 SVGAGI. The CDR3 DNA reads TGTGCCAGCAGTTACTCGAGAGGGGTCTCCTACGAGCAGTACTTC. Translated, it gives CASSYSRGVSYEQYF.

This clonotype has at least ten counts. The chain employs TRBV5-1 and TRBJ2-7; unclear D gene. The CDR3 consists of 14 residues. Germline CDR1 reads SGHRS; CDR2 reads YFSETQ. V was trimmed by 0 bases and J by 7 bases, leaving 14 bases between them. The CDR3 region has the DNA TGCGCCAGCAGCTTGGACAGTGGAATGGGGGAGCAGTACTTC. Encoded protein: CASSLDSGMGEQYF.

This clonotype was seen at least ten times. V usage is TRBV6-1 and J usage is TRBJ2-3; TRBD2 aligns across 11 bases. CDR1 is MNHNS, CDR2 SASEGT, per germline. This CDR3 is built from 15 residues. V shed 5 bases, J shed 2 bases, and the junction held 3 bases outside the gene matches. CDR3 region: CASSLTSGATDTQYF. CDR3 in DNA: TGTGCCAGCAGTCTGACTAGCGGGGCCACAGATACGCAGTATTTT.

This clonotype has ten or more counts. The chain has TRBV10-3 and TRBJ1-2; TRBD1 is a possible D gene (5 bases). The CDR3 consists of 14 residues. V lost 8 bases and J lost 4, with 17 bases in between. Germline CDR1 ENHRY, CDR2 SYGVKD. CDR3 nucleotide sequence: TGTGCCATCGGGGCCTCGGGACCGAGCTATGGCTACACCTTC. Its translation is CAIGASGPSYGYTF.

The table lists this clonotype with many counts. This rearrangement joins TRBV12-3 or TRBV12-4 to TRBJ1-3, with 7 bases that match TRBD1. V lost 5 bases to trimming and J lost 4 bases; unmatched junction nucleotides: 8. The CDR3 length is 15 residues. The CDR3 nucleotides read TGTGCCAGCAGTGGAGGACAGGCCGGGGGAAACACCATATATTTT. Residues: CASSGGQAGGNTIYF.

Ten or more counts support this clonotype. This chain connects TRBV5-1 to TRBJ1-4; perhaps TRBD1 as D (5 bases). Germline CDR1 SGHRS, CDR2 YFSETQ. V gave up 4 bases and J gave up 6 bases, with 19 bases separating them. This CDR3 is built from 16 residues. For the CDR3, the DNA is TGCGCCAGCAGCCCGACGGGACGCTTCGGGGATGAAAAACTGTTTTTT. This codes for CASSPTGRFGDEKLFF.

V usage is TRBV3-1 and J usage is TRBJ1-5; 9 bases fit TRBD1. The CDR3 is 15 amino acids. Trimming at V came to 4 bases and at J to 7 bases, leaving 8 bases not matched to a gene. In germline, CDR1 is LGHDT, CDR2 YNNKEL (reference sequence). CDR3 amino acids: CASSRTQGAGQPQHF. The CDR3 coding sequence is TGTGCCAGCAGCCGGACACAGGGGGCTGGGCAGCCCCAGCATTTT.

In this sample, this clonotype turned up a few times. The chain employs TRBV29-1 and TRBJ2-5; D is ambiguous. Germline V CDR1 and CDR2: SQVTM, ANQGSEA. Trimming shortened V by 0 bases and J by 1 base, and 9 bases separated the two germline ends. The CDR3 has 14 residues. This CDR3 reads CSVEDSTVQETQYF. CDR3 sequence (DNA): TGCAGCGTTGAAGATTCAACAGTCCAAGAGACCCAGTACTTC.

V usage is TRBV7-8 and J usage is TRBJ2-5, with D possibly TRBD2 on 7 matching bases. CDR3 length equals 16 residues. Trimming removed 1 base at V and 2 bases at J, with 14 bases between. The V gene's germline CDR1 is SGHVS and CDR2 FQNEAQ. The CDR3 reads CASSLEGGALQETQYF. The DNA for the CDR3 is TGTGCCAGCAGCTTAGAGGGGGGGGCGTTACAAGAGACCCAGTACTTC.

In this sample, this clonotype turned up many times. The rearrangement uses TRBV12-5 and TRBJ2-5, with TRBD1 identical over 8 bases. V gave up 2 bases and J gave up 2 bases; unmatched junction bases: 7. Germline-derived CDR1 and CDR2 are LGHNT and FRNRAP. CDR3 length equals 16 residues. CDR3 region: CASGLLGQGLQETQYF. CDR3 nucleotides: TGTGCTAGTGGTTTGCTAGGACAGGGCCTGCAAGAGACCCAGTACTTC.

This clonotype has a handful of counts. This chain uses TRBV6-5 with TRBJ1-4, with TRBD1 matching over 7 bases. J gave up 2 bases and V 0 bases, and 3 bases lay outside the gene matches. From germline, CDR1 is MNHEY and CDR2 SVGAGI. The CDR3 is 16 residues long. The CDR3 is CASSYSAGGTNEKLFF. The CDR3 region has the DNA TGTGCCAGCAGTTACTCGGCAGGGGGGACTAATGAAAAACTGTTTTTT.

This clonotype was observed many times. The V call is TRBV5-5, the J call TRBJ1-1; D gene uncertain. From germline, CDR1 is SGHKS and CDR2 YYEKEE (reference sequence). V was pared by 0 bases and J by 3 bases, with 6 bases between. This CDR3 comprises 13 residues. This CDR3 reads CASSLVEDTEAFF. CDR3 in DNA: TGTGCCAGCAGCTTGGTAGAGGACACTGAAGCTTTCTTT. Full variable domain (outside the CDR3, taken from reference TRBV5-5 and TRBJ1-1): DAGVTQSPTHLIKTRGQQVTLRCSPISGHKSVSWYQQVLGQGPQFIFQYYEKEERGRGNFPDRFSARQFPNYSSELNVNALLLGDSALYLCASSLVEDTEAFFGQGTRLTVV.

This clonotype came up once. The chain recombines TRBV5-1 with TRBJ2-5, with D perhaps given as TRBD1 or TRBD2 (5 bases each). The germline V and J ends were trimmed by 5 bases and 2 bases, with 16 bases remaining between them. Germline lookup yields CDR1 SGHRS and CDR2 YFSETQ. The CDR3 runs to 15 residues. DNA for the CDR3: TGCGCCAGCAGATACGGGACGGCGGATCAAGAGACCCAGTACTTC. This encodes CASRYGTADQETQYF. Together with reference TRBV5-1 and TRBJ2-5, the CDR3 gives the full variable domain: KAGVTQTPRYLIKTRGQQVTLSCSPISGHRSVSWYQQTPGQGLQFLFEYFSETQRNKGNFPGRFSGRQFSNSRSEMNVSTLELGDSALYLCASRYGTADQETQYFGPGTRLLVL.

This sequence joins TRBV7-2 and TRBJ1-1; tentatively, D is TRBD1 (5 bases). V dropped 5 bases and J dropped 5 bases, with 12 bases sitting between them. Looked up from germline, CDR1 is SGHTA and CDR2 is FQGNSA. CDR3 length: 13 amino acids. CDR3 loop: CASSQGTGTEAFF. CDR3 nucleotide sequence: TGTGCCAGCAGCCAAGGAACAGGAACTGAAGCTTTCTTT. Variable domain in full (rest from reference TRBV7-2 and TRBJ1-1): GAGVSQSPSNKVTEKGKDVELRCDPISGHTALYWYRQSLGQGLEFLIYFQGNSAPDKSGLPSDRFSAERTGGSVSTLTIQRTQQEDSAVYLCASSQGTGTEAFFGQGTRLTVV.

This clonotype was detected a few times. The gene calls are TRBV7-8 and TRBJ1-2; D is possibly TRBD1 (5 bases). Germline loops: CDR1 SGHVS, CDR2 FQNEAQ. The CDR3 length is 13 residues. The V and J ends lost 5 bases and 8 bases respectively, with 15 bases between them. The DNA for the CDR3 is TGTGCCAGCAGCGTGGGGGGGGAGGGGGGCTACACCTTC. It is translated as CASSVGGEGGYTF.

This clonotype has at least ten counts. The chain employs TRBV12-3 or TRBV12-4 and TRBJ2-3, with 10 bases identical to TRBD2. Trimming cost V 9 bases and J 0 bases; bases outside gene matches: 9. The CDR3 spans 16 residues. As DNA, the CDR3 is TGTGCCAGTGCCTTAGCGGGGGGTATCAGCACAGATACGCAGTATTTT. It encodes CASALAGGISTDTQYF.

On this clonotype: Just one base apart from a much larger clone, this may be a read error. J is TRBJ1-1 and V is TRBV7-9; no clear D gene. V was trimmed by 5 bases and J by 2 bases, leaving 9 bases between them. CDR3 length: 13 residues. Looked up from germline, CDR1 is SEHNR and CDR2 is FQNEAQ (reference sequence). In nucleotides, the CDR3 is TGTGCCAGCAGCGTCCAGGACAACACTGAAGCTTTCTTT. This codes for CASSVQDNTEAFF.

This clonotype was detected only a few times. The chain links TRBV5-1 to TRBJ2-3, with D hard to call. V shed 7 bases and J shed 6 bases, with 9 bases lying between them. In germline, CDR1 is SGHRS, CDR2 YFSETQ. The CDR3 extends over 11 amino acids. CDR3 DNA sequence: TGCGCCAGCCCCGTGGGGGATACGCAGTATTTT. Translated: CASPVGDTQYF.

In its sample, this clonotype was seen many times. In nucleotides, the CDR3 is TGTGCCAGCAGCTTGGCGGCTCTGGGACCTGGACTACTAGCCAAAAACATTCAGTACTTC. Translated, it gives CASSLAALGPGLLAKNIQYF. The rearrangement links TRBV5-5 to TRBJ2-4; D is possibly TRBD2 (6 bases). V was trimmed by 0 bases and J by 0 bases, leaving 22 bases between them. The CDR3 covers 20 residues. Germline CDR1 SGHKS, CDR2 YYEKEE (reference sequence).

The genes are TRBV18 and TRBJ2-1, with a possible D match to TRBD2 (6 bases). There are 20 residues in the CDR3. Germline V gives CDR1 KGHSH, CDR2 LQKENI. The V end was cut by 2 bases, the J end by 1 base, with 24 bases between. The CDR3 region has the DNA TGTGCCAGCTCACCATACAAGGGACTCATTGAACCCTTTTCCTACAATGAGCAGTTCTTC. Its translation is CASSPYKGLIEPFSYNEQFF.

This clonotype was recorded at least ten times. V gene TRBV12-3 or TRBV12-4 combines with J gene TRBJ2-7; TRBD2 matches at 11 bases. CDR3 length: 15 amino acids. V lost 6 bases and J lost 2; bases outside the gene matches: 6. CDR3: CASRPPGLAAYEQYF. For the CDR3, the DNA is TGTGCCAGCAGGCCGCCGGGACTAGCGGCCTACGAGCAGTACTTC.

This clonotype was counted at least ten times. The V and J genes are TRBV28 and TRBJ1-2; 7 bases are shared with TRBD1. Germline V gene sequence: CDR1 MDHEN, CDR2 SYDVKM. CDR3 length equals 15 residues. V lost 3 bases, J lost 4 bases, and 8 bases stayed unmatched. CDR3 sequence: CASSFTGRGSYGYTF. In DNA, the CDR3 is TGTGCCAGCAGTTTCACTGGCAGGGGGTCCTATGGCTACACCTTC.

This clonotype has just a few counts. CDR3 sequence: CASSAGGFGYTF. CDR3 DNA sequence: TGTGCCAGTAGTGCAGGGGGCTTTGGCTACACCTTC. This chain links TRBV19 with TRBJ1-2, with 8 bases that match TRBD1. V lost 5 bases, J lost 7 bases, and 3 bases stayed unmatched. Germline values: CDR1 LNHDA, CDR2 SQIVND (reference sequence). The CDR3 length is 12 residues.

This clonotype was observed at least ten times. The CDR3 DNA reads TGTGCCAGCAGTTGGGGCCAGGGCGGGCAGAACCGGGAGCAGTACTTC. This translates into CASSWGQGGQNREQYF. The chain couples TRBV12-3 or TRBV12-4 to TRBJ2-7; D is possibly TRBD1 or TRBD2 (5 bases each). Trimming removed 4 bases at V and 7 bases at J, with 23 bases between. The CDR3 extends over 16 amino acids.

The gene calls are TRBV4-1 and TRBJ2-1; the match to TRBD1 covers 8 bases. Germline assignment: CDR1 MGHRA and CDR2 YSYEKL. The CDR3 has 17 amino acids. V was clipped by 0 bases and J by 4 bases; unmatched bases: 8. The CDR3 DNA reads TGCGCCAGCAGCCAAGATGCGGCGAACAGGGGGTACAATGAGCAGTTCTTC. Translated, it gives CASSQDAANRGYNEQFF.

The chain combines TRBV6-1 with TRBJ2-7, with D uncertain. The length of the CDR3 is 16 residues. Germline CDR1 is MNHNS and CDR2 is SASEGT. Trimming stripped 5 bases from V and 3 bases from J, with 20 bases between. The CDR3 nucleotides are TGTGCCAGCAGTCCGCCTCAGACGCTTTCCAACTACGAGCAGTACTTC. Its protein is CASSPPQTLSNYEQYF.

This clonotype was recorded at least ten times. V is TRBV5-1 and J is TRBJ2-3; 9 bases match TRBD1. After removal of 5 bases from V and 1 base from J, the junction contained 8 bases not matched to a gene. The length of the CDR3 is 16 residues. Germline-derived CDR1 and CDR2 are SGHRS and YFSETQ. The CDR3 DNA reads TGCGCCAGCAGTTTCCTCCGGGACAGGGGCACAGATACGCAGTATTTT. Residues: CASSFLRDRGTDTQYF.